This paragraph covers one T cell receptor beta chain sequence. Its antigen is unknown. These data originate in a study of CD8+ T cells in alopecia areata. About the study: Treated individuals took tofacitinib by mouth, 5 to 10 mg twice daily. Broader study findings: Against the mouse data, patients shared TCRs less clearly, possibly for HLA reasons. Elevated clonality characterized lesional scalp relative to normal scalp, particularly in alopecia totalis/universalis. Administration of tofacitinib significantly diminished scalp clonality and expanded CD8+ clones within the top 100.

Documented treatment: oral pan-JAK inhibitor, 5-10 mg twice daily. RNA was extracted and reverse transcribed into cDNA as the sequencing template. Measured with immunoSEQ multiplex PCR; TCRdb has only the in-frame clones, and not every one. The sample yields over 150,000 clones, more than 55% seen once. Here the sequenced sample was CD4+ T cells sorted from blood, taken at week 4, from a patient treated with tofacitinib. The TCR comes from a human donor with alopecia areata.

For the CDR3, the DNA is TGTGCCAGCAGCTACAACCGACAGGGAGAAGGAGCTTTCTTT. Protein product: CASSYNRQGEGAFF. The chain combines TRBV13 with TRBJ1-1; TRBD1 agrees at 7 bases. Germline V gene lookup returns CDR1 PRHDT and CDR2 FYEKMQ (reference sequence). The J segment lost 10 bases and the V segment lost 4 bases, leaving 12 bases of the junction unmatched. This CDR3 has 14 residues.